The rows below give T cell receptor beta chains drawn from one sample of a study of blood T cell repertoires in COVID-19. Produced via immunoSEQ multiplex PCR; TCRdb's table is partial and in-frame only. The repertoire holds under 9,000 clones, with about 85% as singletons. The sequenced material came from peripheral blood. The receptor set was obtained from a human donor in a cohort sampled during active COVID-19. Each CDR3 is given with its conserved first and last residue. The D gene is left open where the match is weak. The size of a clone is reported for some rows only, either as once, few or many, or as a class for expanded clones.

cdr3_nt cdr3_aa j_call d_call v_call clone_size cdr3_length
TGCGCCAGCAGTGTCCGGAGAAACTACGAGCAGTACTTC CASSVRRNYEQYF TRBJ2-7 - TRBV10-2 few 13
TGTGCCAGCTCACCACCGAGCAGGGGAGACACCGGGGAGCTGTTTTTT CASSPPSRGDTGELFF TRBJ2-2 - TRBV18 - 16
TGTGCCAGCAGCTTAAGGGGGAACGGAGATACGCAGTATTTT CASSLRGNGDTQYF TRBJ2-3 - TRBV7-6 - 14
TGTGCCAGCAGCTTACGGACTAGCGGGGTGGGGGATACGCAGTATTTT CASSLRTSGVGDTQYF TRBJ2-3 TRBD2 TRBV5-6 - 16
TGCGCCAGCAGCCAATCCCGGGACAGGGCCAATGAGCAGTTCTTC CASSQSRDRANEQFF TRBJ2-1 TRBD1 TRBV4-3 once 15
TGTGCCAGCAGGCGAAGGGACATCTACACTGAAGCTTTCTTT CASRRRDIYTEAFF TRBJ1-1 - TRBV11-2 - 14
TGTGCCAGCAGTTACTCGGAGAGACAGGTGCTCTATGGCTACACCTTC CASSYSERQVLYGYTF TRBJ1-2 - TRBV6-2/TRBV6-3 once 16
TGTGCCAGCAGCCTCGACTCGAACACTGAAGCTTTCTTT CASSLDSNTEAFF TRBJ1-1 - TRBV7-9 few 13
TGTGCCAGCAGCGTGACTAGTCCCCCCACAGATACGCAGTATTTT CASSVTSPPTDTQYF TRBJ2-3 - TRBV7-9 - 15
TGTGCCAGCAGCCTCCCATTACTAGCGGGGGGCTCTGATACGCAGTATTTT CASSLPLLAGGSDTQYF TRBJ2-3 TRBD2 TRBV7-8 few 17
TGTGCCAGCAGTCCAAACTATGGTGGAAACACCATATATTTT CASSPNYGGNTIYF TRBJ1-3 - TRBV27 - 14
TGTGCCAGCAGCCTCGGACAGGAAAGCTACGAGCAGTACTTC CASSLGQESYEQYF TRBJ2-7 TRBD1 TRBV7-8 - 14
TGTGCCAGCAGCCCCTGGGGAGGACAAACTGAAGCTTTCTTT CASSPWGGQTEAFF TRBJ1-1 - TRBV5-4 - 14
TGTGCCAGCAGCCAAGTACACGAAGGCTACACCTTC CASSQVHEGYTF TRBJ1-2 - TRBV3-1/TRBV3-2 - 12
TGTGCCATCACCACAGCTTCTAACTATGGCTACACCTTC CAITTASNYGYTF TRBJ1-2 - TRBV10-3 - 13
TGTGCCACCAGCAGCGGGACAGCTAACTATAGCTACACCTTC CATSSGTANYSYTF TRBJ1-2 TRBD1 TRBV15 - 14
TGTGCCAGCAGCAAAGCGCTTTGCGGGACAGGGGATGAAAAACTGTTTTTT CASSKALCGTGDEKLFF TRBJ1-4 - TRBV21-1 - 17
TGCAGTGCTAGTGGTGGGGGGAATAGCAATCAGCCCCAGCATTTT CSASGGGNSNQPQHF TRBJ1-5 - TRBV20-1 - 15
TGTGCCTGGTTAATGAACACTGAAGCTTTCTTT CAWLMNTEAFF TRBJ1-1 - TRBV30 - 11
TGCGCCAGCAGTGGCTCCTCTAGCGGGGGGGCTATAGATGAGCAGTTCTTC CASSGSSSGGAIDEQFF TRBJ2-1 TRBD2 TRBV10-2 - 17
TGTGCCAGTACAGGCAGGATAAACACCGGGGAGCTGTTTTTT CASTGRINTGELFF TRBJ2-2 - TRBV19 - 14
TGTGCCAGCAGTGAAAAGCAGGGTTTGGGCGAGCAGTACTTC CASSEKQGLGEQYF TRBJ2-7 - TRBV2 once 14